Listed below are T cell receptor beta chains from one sample, sequenced in a study of OX40 agonist ivuxolimab in advanced cancers. The table came from immunoSEQ multiplex PCR; TCRdb's copy has only in-frame clones and leaves some out. The sample shows about 76,000 clones, 85% to 90% of them seen only once. The sequencing used CD4+ or CD8+ T cells sorted from blood, collected in a trial of the OX40 agonist ivuxolimab. These receptors were obtained from an adult with an advanced solid tumor such as melanoma, head and neck, liver or kidney cancer. The CDR3 runs from the conserved cysteine through the conserved F or W. D genes are given only for firm matches. The size field is filled for only some rows; it gives once, few, many or a size class.

V gene: TRBV20-1; D gene: NA; clone size: NA; J gene: TRBJ2-7; CDR3 DNA: TGCAGTGCTAGACGGATCGACGAGCAGTACTTC; CDR3 protein: CSARRIDEQYF
V gene: TRBV6-5; D gene: TRBD1; clone size: NA; J gene: TRBJ2-7; CDR3 DNA: TGTGCCATCGGGACAGACTACGAGCAGTACTTC; CDR3 protein: CAIGTDYEQYF
V gene: TRBV7-6; D gene: NA; clone size: NA; J gene: TRBJ2-7; CDR3 DNA: TGTGCCAGCAGCTTAGATCCTATAATAGCCTACGAGCAGTACTTC; CDR3 protein: CASSLDPIIAYEQYF
V gene: TRBV30; D gene: NA; clone size: NA; J gene: TRBJ1-5; CDR3 DNA: TGTGCCTGGAGTGTTGGGGCCGCTAGCAATCAGCCCCAGCATTTT; CDR3 protein: CAWSVGAASNQPQHF
V gene: TRBV29-1; D gene: NA; clone size: once; J gene: TRBJ2-1; CDR3 DNA: TGCACCTCTAGGGGGGGGGACAATGAGCAGTTCTTC; CDR3 protein: CTSRGGDNEQFF
V gene: TRBV15; D gene: NA; clone size: NA; J gene: TRBJ1-2; CDR3 DNA: TGTGCCACCAGTCCTGGGGGGGTCGGAGGGCATGGCTACACCTTC; CDR3 protein: CATSPGGVGGHGYTF
V gene: TRBV19; D gene: TRBD2; clone size: NA; J gene: TRBJ2-1; CDR3 DNA: TGTGCCACCACCGGGAGGGCGGGAGTTTTGTACAATGAGCAGTTCTTC; CDR3 protein: CATTGRAGVLYNEQFF
V gene: TRBV6-1; D gene: NA; clone size: few; J gene: TRBJ2-7; CDR3 DNA: TGTGCCAGCAGTGAACTAAGGGACGGCCTCTACGAGCAGTACTTC; CDR3 protein: CASSELRDGLYEQYF
V gene: TRBV12-5; D gene: TRBD1; clone size: NA; J gene: TRBJ2-5; CDR3 DNA: TGTGCTAGTGGTTCTCCGGGACAGGGAGACCAAGAGACCCAGTACTTC; CDR3 protein: CASGSPGQGDQETQYF
V gene: TRBV4-1; D gene: TRBD1; clone size: NA; J gene: TRBJ2-5; CDR3 DNA: TGCGCCAGCAGCCAAGGCTTTGCGACAGGGCTCCAAGAGACCCAGTACTTC; CDR3 protein: CASSQGFATGLQETQYF
V gene: TRBV9; D gene: NA; clone size: NA; J gene: TRBJ1-1; CDR3 DNA: TGTGCCAGCAGCGTCATCGAGGGGGACGGATACACTGAAGCTTTCTTT; CDR3 protein: CASSVIEGDGYTEAFF
V gene: TRBV7-8; D gene: NA; clone size: once; J gene: TRBJ2-7; CDR3 DNA: TGTGCCAGCAGCGGGGGCTCGTGGGGCCTCTACGAGCAGTACTTC; CDR3 protein: CASSGGSWGLYEQYF
V gene: TRBV5-4; D gene: NA; clone size: NA; J gene: TRBJ2-7; CDR3 DNA: TGTGCCAGCAGCTTTGGGGCAGAGTACGAGCAGTACTTC; CDR3 protein: CASSFGAEYEQYF
V gene: TRBV25-1; D gene: NA; clone size: NA; J gene: TRBJ2-7; CDR3 DNA: TGTGCCAGCAGTATAGGGTACTACGAGCAGTACTTC; CDR3 protein: CASSIGYYEQYF
V gene: TRBV7-8; D gene: TRBD2; clone size: NA; J gene: TRBJ2-3; CDR3 DNA: TGTGCCAGCAGCTTAAAGAGACTAGCGGGGGATCCCCCGAACGATACGCAGTATTTT; CDR3 protein: CASSLKRLAGDPPNDTQYF
V gene: TRBV27; D gene: TRBD1; clone size: NA; J gene: TRBJ1-1; CDR3 DNA: TGTGCCAGCAGTCCACAGGGGAGGAACACTGAAGCTTTCTTT; CDR3 protein: CASSPQGRNTEAFF
V gene: TRBV11-3; D gene: NA; clone size: NA; J gene: TRBJ2-3; CDR3 DNA: TGTGCCAGCAGCTTCACTAGCAGTAAGAGCACAGATACGCAGTATTTT; CDR3 protein: CASSFTSSKSTDTQYF
V gene: TRBV15; D gene: NA; clone size: NA; J gene: TRBJ1-2; CDR3 DNA: TGTGCCACCAGCAGATGGACAGAGAGGGACTATGGCTACACCTTC; CDR3 protein: CATSRWTERDYGYTF
V gene: TRBV5-6; D gene: TRBD2; clone size: NA; J gene: TRBJ2-7; CDR3 DNA: TGTGCCAGCAGCCTGACCGGGACTATCGATTACGAGCAGTACTTC; CDR3 protein: CASSLTGTIDYEQYF
V gene: TRBV27; D gene: NA; clone size: NA; J gene: TRBJ2-5; CDR3 DNA: TGTGCCAGCAGTTTTCATAGACGGGGTTCCCAAGAGACCCAGTACTTC; CDR3 protein: CASSFHRRGSQETQYF
V gene: TRBV6-4; D gene: NA; clone size: NA; J gene: TRBJ2-7; CDR3 DNA: TGTGCCAGCAGTGACACCCTGGGTGAGTTTGCCTACGAGCAGTACTTC; CDR3 protein: CASSDTLGEFAYEQYF
V gene: TRBV29-1; D gene: NA; clone size: once; J gene: TRBJ2-5; CDR3 DNA: TGCAGCGTTGGAGGTTTTGGGGAGACCCAGTACTTC; CDR3 protein: CSVGGFGETQYF
V gene: TRBV7-8; D gene: TRBD2; clone size: NA; J gene: TRBJ2-1; CDR3 DNA: TGTGCCAGCAGCTTTTATAGTTGGCGGGAGGATGAGCAGTTCTTC; CDR3 protein: CASSFYSWREDEQFF
V gene: TRBV27; D gene: TRBD2; clone size: NA; J gene: TRBJ2-2; CDR3 DNA: TGTGCCAGCAGACAAGCGGGAGGGCCGACGTCAGGGGAGCTGTTTTTT; CDR3 protein: CASRQAGGPTSGELFF
V gene: TRBV27; D gene: NA; clone size: NA; J gene: TRBJ2-2; CDR3 DNA: TGTGCCAGCAGTTTAAGCAGGATGAACACCGGGGAGCTGTTTTTT; CDR3 protein: CASSLSRMNTGELFF
V gene: TRBV7-9; D gene: TRBD2; clone size: NA; J gene: TRBJ2-2; CDR3 DNA: TGTGCCAGCAGGACTGGGACTAGCGGGAGTTTCGGGGAGCTGTTTTTT; CDR3 protein: CASRTGTSGSFGELFF
V gene: TRBV7-9; D gene: NA; clone size: NA; J gene: TRBJ2-3; CDR3 DNA: TGTGCCAGCAGCGCCATTTCCGGGACCTCGGCAGATACGCAGTATTTT; CDR3 protein: CASSAISGTSADTQYF
V gene: TRBV5-1; D gene: TRBD1; clone size: NA; J gene: TRBJ2-2; CDR3 DNA: TGCGCCAGCAGCTTGGCAGGGACAGGGCACACCGGGGAGCTGTTTTTT; CDR3 protein: CASSLAGTGHTGELFF